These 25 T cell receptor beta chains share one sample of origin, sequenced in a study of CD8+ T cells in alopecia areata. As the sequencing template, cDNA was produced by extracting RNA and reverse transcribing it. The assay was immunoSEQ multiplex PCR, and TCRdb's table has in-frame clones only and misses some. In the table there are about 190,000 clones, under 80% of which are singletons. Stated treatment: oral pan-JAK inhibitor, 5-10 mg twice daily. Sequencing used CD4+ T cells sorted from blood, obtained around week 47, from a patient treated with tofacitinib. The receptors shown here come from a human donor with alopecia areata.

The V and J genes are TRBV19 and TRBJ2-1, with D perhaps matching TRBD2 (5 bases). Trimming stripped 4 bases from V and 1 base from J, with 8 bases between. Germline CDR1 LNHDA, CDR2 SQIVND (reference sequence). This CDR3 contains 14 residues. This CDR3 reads CASSNRGSYNEQFF. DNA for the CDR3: TGTGCCAGTAGTAACCGGGGATCCTACAATGAGCAGTTCTTC.

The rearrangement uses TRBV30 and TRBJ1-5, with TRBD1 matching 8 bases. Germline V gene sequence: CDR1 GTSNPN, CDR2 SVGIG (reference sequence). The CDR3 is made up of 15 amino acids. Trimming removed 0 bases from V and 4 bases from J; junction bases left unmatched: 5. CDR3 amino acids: CAWSVGTGPNQPQHF. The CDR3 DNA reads TGTGCCTGGAGTGTTGGGACAGGCCCAAATCAGCCCCAGCATTTT.

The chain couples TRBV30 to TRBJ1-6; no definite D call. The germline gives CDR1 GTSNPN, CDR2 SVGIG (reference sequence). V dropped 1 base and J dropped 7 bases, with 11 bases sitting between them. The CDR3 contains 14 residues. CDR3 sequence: CAWSAQSGNSPLHF. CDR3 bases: TGTGCCTGGAGTGCACAAAGTGGCAATTCACCCCTCCACTTT.

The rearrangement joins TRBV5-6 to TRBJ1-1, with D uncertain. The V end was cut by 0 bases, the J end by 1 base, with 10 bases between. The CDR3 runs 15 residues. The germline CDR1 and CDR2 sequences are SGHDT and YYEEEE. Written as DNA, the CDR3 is TGTGCCAGCAGCTTGGACACGGGTCAGAACACTGAAGCTTTCTTT. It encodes CASSLDTGQNTEAFF.

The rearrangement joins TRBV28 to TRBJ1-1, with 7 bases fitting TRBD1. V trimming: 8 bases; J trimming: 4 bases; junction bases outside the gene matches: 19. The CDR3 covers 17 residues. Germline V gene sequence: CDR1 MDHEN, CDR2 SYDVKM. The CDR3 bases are TGTGCCAGCCCTCCGCCGGTGAACAGGGGAGGTGCCACTGAAGCTTTCTTT. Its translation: CASPPPVNRGGATEAFF.

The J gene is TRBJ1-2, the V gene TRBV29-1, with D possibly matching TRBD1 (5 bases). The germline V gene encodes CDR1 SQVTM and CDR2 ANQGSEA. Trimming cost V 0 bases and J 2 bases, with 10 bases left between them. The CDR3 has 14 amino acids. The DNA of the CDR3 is TGCAGCGTTGAAGAGGGGGATCCGAACTATGGCTACACCTTC. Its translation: CSVEEGDPNYGYTF.

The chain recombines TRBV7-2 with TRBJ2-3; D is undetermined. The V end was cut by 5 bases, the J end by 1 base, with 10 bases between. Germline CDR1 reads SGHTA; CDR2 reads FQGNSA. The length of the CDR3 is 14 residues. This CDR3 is CASSPDGGTDTQYF. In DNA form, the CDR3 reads TGTGCCAGCAGCCCGGACGGAGGCACAGATACGCAGTATTTT.

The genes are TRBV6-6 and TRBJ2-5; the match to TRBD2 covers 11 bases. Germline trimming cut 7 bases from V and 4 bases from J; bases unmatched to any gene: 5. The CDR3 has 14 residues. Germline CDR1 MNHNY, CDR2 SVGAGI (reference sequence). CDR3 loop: CASNLAGGSETQYF. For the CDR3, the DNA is TGTGCCAGCAATCTAGCGGGGGGTTCAGAGACCCAGTACTTC.

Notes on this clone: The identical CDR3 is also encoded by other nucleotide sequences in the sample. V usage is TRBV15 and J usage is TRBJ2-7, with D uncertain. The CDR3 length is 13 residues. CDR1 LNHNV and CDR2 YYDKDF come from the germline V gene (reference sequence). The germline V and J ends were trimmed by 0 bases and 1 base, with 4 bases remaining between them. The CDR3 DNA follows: TGTGCCACCAGCAGAGACAGGTCCTACGAGCAGTACTTC. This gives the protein CATSRDRSYEQYF.

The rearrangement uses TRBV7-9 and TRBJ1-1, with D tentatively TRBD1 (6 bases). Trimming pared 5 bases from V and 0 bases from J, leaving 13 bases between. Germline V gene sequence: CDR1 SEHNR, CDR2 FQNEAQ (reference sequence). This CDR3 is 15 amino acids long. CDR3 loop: CASSPTGGLNTEAFF. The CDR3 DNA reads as TGTGCCAGCAGCCCGACGGGGGGCCTGAACACTGAAGCTTTCTTT. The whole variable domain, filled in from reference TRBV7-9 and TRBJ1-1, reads DTGVSQNPRHKITKRGQNVTFRCDPISEHNRLYWYRQTLGQGPEFLTYFQNEAQLEKSRLLSDRFSAERPKGSFSTLEIQRTEQGDSAMYLCASSPTGGLNTEAFFGQGTRLTVV.

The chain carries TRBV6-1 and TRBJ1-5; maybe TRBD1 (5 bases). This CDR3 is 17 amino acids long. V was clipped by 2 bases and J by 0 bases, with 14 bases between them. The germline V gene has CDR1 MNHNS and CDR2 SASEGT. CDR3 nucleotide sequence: TGTGCCAGCAGTGAAACCCCAGGGCCCTATAGCAATCAGCCCCAGCATTTT. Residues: CASSETPGPYSNQPQHF.

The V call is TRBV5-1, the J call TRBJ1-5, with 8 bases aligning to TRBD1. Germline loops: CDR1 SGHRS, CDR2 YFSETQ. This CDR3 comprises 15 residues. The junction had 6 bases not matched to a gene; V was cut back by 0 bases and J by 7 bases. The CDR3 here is CASSLDGTGGQPQHF. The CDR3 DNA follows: TGCGCCAGCAGCTTGGATGGGACAGGAGGCCAGCCCCAGCATTTT.

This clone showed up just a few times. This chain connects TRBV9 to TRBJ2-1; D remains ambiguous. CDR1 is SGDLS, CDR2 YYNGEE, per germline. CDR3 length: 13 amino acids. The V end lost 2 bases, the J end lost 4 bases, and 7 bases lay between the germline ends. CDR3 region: CASSVQNYNEQFF. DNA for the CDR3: TGTGCCAGCAGCGTGCAGAATTACAATGAGCAGTTCTTC.

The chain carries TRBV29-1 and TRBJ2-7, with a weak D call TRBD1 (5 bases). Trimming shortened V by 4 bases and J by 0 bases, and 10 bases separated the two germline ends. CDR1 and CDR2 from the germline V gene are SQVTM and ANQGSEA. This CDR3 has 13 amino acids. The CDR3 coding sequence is TGCAGCGTTGTGAGACAGAGCTCCTACGAGCAGTACTTC. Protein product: CSVVRQSSYEQYF.

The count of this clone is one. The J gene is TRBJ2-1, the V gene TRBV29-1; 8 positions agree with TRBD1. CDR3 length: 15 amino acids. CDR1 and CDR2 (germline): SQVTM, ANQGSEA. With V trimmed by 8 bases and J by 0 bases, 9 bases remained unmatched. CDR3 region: CSTGQGLSSYNEQFF. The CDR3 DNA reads TGCAGCACAGGACAGGGACTGAGCTCCTACAATGAGCAGTTCTTC.

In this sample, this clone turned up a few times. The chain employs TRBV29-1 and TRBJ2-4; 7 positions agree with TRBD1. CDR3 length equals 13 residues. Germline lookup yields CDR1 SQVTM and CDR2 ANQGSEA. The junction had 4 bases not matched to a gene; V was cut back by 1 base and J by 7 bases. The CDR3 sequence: CSVEAGQWNIQYF. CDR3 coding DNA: TGCAGCGTTGAAGCGGGACAGTGGAACATTCAGTACTTC.

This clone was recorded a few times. The CDR3 reads CASSLVGRRQTNTGELFF. CDR3 nucleotide sequence: TGTGCCAGCAGCTTAGTAGGGCGGAGGCAGACGAACACCGGGGAGCTGTTTTTT. The V and J genes are TRBV7-8 and TRBJ2-2, with D tentatively TRBD2 (5 bases). CDR3 size: 18 residues. The V end was cut by 1 base, the J end by 0 bases, with 15 bases between. CDR1 and CDR2 (germline): SGHVS, FQNEAQ.

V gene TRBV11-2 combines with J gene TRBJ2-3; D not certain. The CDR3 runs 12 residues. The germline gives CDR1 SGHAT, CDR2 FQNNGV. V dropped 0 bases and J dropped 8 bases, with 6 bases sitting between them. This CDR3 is CASSLDVGTQYF. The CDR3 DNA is TGTGCCAGCAGCTTAGATGTAGGTACGCAGTATTTT.

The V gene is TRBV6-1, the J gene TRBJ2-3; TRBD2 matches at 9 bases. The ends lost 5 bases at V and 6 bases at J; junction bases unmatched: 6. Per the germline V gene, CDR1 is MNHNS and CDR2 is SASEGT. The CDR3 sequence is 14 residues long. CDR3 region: CASSFQAGGDTQYF. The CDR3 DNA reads TGTGCCAGCAGTTTTCAAGCGGGGGGCGATACGCAGTATTTT.

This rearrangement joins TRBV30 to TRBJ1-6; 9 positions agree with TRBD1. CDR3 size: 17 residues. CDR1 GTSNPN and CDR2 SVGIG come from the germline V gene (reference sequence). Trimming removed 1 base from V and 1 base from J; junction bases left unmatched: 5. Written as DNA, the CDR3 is TGTGCCTGGAGTGGGACAGGGGCGAGGTCCTATAATTCACCCCTCCACTTT. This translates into CAWSGTGARSYNSPLHF.

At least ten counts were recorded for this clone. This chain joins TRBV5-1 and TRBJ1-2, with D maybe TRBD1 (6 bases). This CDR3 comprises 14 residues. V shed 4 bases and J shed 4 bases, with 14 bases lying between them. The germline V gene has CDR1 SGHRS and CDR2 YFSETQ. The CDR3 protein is CASSGLQGGYGYTF. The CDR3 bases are TGCGCCAGCAGCGGCTTACAGGGAGGCTATGGCTACACCTTC.

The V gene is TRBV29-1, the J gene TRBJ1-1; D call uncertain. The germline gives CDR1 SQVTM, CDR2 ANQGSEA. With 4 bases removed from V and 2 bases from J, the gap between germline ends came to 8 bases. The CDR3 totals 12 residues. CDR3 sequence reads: CSVVRDNTEAFF. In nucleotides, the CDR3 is TGCAGCGTTGTAAGAGATAACACTGAAGCTTTCTTT.

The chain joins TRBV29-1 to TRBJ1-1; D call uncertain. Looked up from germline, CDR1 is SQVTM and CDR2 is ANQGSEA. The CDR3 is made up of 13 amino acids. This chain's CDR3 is CNRCDRLYTEAFF. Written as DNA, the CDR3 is TGCAATAGGTGCGACCGCCTCTACACTGAAGCTTTCTTT.

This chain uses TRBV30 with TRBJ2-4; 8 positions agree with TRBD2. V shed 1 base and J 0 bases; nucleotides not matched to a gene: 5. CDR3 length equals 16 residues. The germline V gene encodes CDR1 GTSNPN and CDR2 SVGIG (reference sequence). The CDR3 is CAWSEAGALAKNIQYF. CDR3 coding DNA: TGTGCCTGGAGTGAAGCGGGGGCCCTAGCCAAAAACATTCAGTACTTC.

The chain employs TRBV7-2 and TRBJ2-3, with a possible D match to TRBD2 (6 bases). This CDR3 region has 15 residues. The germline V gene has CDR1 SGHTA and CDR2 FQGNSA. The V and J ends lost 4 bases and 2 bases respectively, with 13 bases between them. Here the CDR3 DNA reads TGTGCCAGCAGCTCGACGGACTACTACACAGATACGCAGTATTTT. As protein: CASSSTDYYTDTQYF.